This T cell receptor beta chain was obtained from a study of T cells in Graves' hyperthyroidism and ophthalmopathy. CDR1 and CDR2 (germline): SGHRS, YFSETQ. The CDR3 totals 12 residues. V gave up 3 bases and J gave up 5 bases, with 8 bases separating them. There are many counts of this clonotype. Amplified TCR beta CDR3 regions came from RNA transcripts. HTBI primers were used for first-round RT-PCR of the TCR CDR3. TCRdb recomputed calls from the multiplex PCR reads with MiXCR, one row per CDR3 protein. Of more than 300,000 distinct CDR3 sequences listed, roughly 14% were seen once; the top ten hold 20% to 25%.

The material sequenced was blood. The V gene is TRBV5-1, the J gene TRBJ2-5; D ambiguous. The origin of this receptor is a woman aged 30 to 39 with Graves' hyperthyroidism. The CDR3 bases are TGCGCCAGCAGCTCCTCCCAGGAGACCCAGTACTTC. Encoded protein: CASSSSQETQYF. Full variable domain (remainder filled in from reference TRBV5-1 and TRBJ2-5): KAGVTQTPRYLIKTRGQQVTLSCSPISGHRSVSWYQQTPGQGLQFLFEYFSETQRNKGNFPGRFSGRQFSNSRSEMNVSTLELGDSALYLCASSSSQETQYFGPGTRLLVL.